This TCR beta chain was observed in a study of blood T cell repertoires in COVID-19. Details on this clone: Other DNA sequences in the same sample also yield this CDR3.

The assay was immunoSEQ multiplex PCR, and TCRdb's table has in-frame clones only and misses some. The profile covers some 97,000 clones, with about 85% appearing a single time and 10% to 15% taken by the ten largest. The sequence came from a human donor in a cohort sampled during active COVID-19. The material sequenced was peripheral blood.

The chain's CDR3 is CAWTGSGNTIYF. In DNA, the CDR3 is TGTGCCTGGACCGGCTCTGGAAACACCATATATTTT. V gene TRBV30 combines with J gene TRBJ1-3; no definite D call. Germline CDR1 reads GTSNPN; CDR2 reads SVGIG (reference sequence). The CDR3 spans 12 residues. V lost 4 bases and J lost 0, with 4 bases in between. The entire variable domain, with the rest obtained from reference TRBV30 and TRBJ1-3, is as follows: SQTIHQWPATLVQPVGSPLSLECTVEGTSNPNLYWYRQAAGRGLQLLFYSVGIGQISSEVPQNLSASRPQDRQFILSSKKLLLSDSGFYLCAWTGSGNTIYFGEGSWLTVV.